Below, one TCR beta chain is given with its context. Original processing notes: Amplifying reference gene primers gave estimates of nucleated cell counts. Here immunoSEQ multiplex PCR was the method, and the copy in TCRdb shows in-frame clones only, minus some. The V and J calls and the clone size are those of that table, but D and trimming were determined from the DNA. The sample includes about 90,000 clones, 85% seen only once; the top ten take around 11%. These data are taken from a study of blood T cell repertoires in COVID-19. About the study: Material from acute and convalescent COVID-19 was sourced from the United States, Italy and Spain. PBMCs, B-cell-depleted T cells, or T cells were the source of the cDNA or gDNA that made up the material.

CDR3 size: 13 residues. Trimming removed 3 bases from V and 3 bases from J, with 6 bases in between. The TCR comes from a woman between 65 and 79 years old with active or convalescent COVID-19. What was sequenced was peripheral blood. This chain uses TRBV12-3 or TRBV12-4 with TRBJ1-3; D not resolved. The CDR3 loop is CASSFLNGNTIYF. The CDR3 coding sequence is TGTGCCAGCAGTTTTCTAAATGGAAACACCATATATTTT.